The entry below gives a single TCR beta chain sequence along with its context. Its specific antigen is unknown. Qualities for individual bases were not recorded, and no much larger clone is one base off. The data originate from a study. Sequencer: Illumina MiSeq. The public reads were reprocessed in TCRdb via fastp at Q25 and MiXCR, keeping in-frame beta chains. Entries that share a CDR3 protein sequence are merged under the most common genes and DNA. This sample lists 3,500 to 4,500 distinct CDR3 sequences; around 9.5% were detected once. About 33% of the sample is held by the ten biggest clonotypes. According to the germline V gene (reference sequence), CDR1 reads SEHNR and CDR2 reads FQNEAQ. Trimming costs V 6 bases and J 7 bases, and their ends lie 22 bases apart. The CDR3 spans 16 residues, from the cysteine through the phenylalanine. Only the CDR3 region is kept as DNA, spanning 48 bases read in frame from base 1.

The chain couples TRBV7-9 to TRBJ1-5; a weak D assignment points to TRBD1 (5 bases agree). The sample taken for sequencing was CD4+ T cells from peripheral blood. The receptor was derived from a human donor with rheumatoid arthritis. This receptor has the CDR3 CASSRGTQGDVQPQHF. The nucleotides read TGTGCCAGCAGTCGAGGCACGCAGGGAGACGTCCAGCCCCAGCATTTT.